This T cell receptor beta chain was identified in a study of T cells in Graves' hyperthyroidism and ophthalmopathy. Germline CDR1 reads LNHDA; CDR2 reads SQIVND (reference sequence). This CDR3 is built from 15 residues. Trimming removed 6 bases from V and 6 bases from J; junction bases left unmatched: 13. TCR beta CDR3 regions were amplified from RNA transcripts. HTBI primers were used for first-round RT-PCR of the TCR CDR3. TCRdb analysed the multiplex PCR reads with MiXCR anew, one entry per CDR3 protein. Seen here are hundreds of thousands of distinct CDR3 sequences, roughly 13% observed once, and the top ten hold about a third. This clonotype was seen repeatedly, ten times or more.

The source of this sequence is a woman between 40 and 50 years old with Graves' ophthalmopathy. Material: blood. The chain joins TRBV19 to TRBJ2-7; TRBD1 aligns across 8 bases. The CDR3: CASRKRTQGAGEQYF. CDR3 in DNA: TGTGCCAGTAGGAAAAGGACGCAGGGGGCTGGCGAGCAGTACTTC.